These 26 T cell receptor beta chains share one sample of origin, sequenced in a study of blood T cells in healthy people across ages. The use of a sample-barcoded 5' primer and a J-beta primer mix characterized a second PCR of roughly 7 to 12 cycles. Each CDR3 protein gets one entry after TCRdb re-called the 5' RACE reads with MiXCR. The sample comprises roughly 1.9 million distinct CDR3 sequences, approximately 40% of which are singletons, and about 21% rests with the top ten. The sample consisted of blood. The receptors shown here come from a human donor in good health.

The chain employs TRBV7-3 and TRBJ2-2; 8 nucleotides line up with TRBD1. V lost 5 bases to trimming and J lost 5 bases; unmatched junction nucleotides: 7. CDR1 and CDR2 (germline): SGHTA, FQGTGA. The CDR3 covers 15 residues. This chain's CDR3 is CASSQQGAKTGELFF. The CDR3 DNA reads as TGTGCCAGCAGCCAGCAGGGGGCAAAGACCGGGGAGCTGTTTTTT.

This clonotype has just a few counts. The CDR3 spells CSVEGTSGEKLFF. The CDR3 DNA sequence: TGCAGCGTTGAAGGGACGAGCGGGGAAAAACTGTTTTTT. This chain joins TRBV29-1 and TRBJ1-4; D remains unclear. The CDR3 spans 13 residues. Germline V gene lookup returns CDR1 SQVTM and CDR2 ANQGSEA. Trimming took off 1 base at V and 8 bases at J, with 11 bases between the two ends. The complete variable domain, with remaining parts taken from reference TRBV29-1 and TRBJ1-4, reads SAVISQKPSRDICQRGTSLTIQCQVDSQVTMMFWYRQQPGQSLTLIATANQGSEATYESGFVIDKFPISRPNLTFSTLTVSNMSPEDSSIYLCSVEGTSGEKLFFGSGTQLSVL.

This sequence joins TRBV27 and TRBJ2-7, with D maybe TRBD2 (7 bases). Looked up from germline, CDR1 is MNHEY and CDR2 is SMNVEV (reference sequence). The V gene lost 9 bases and the J gene lost 4 bases, with 22 bases spanning the gap. This CDR3 region has 15 residues. CDR3 sequence reads: CASKKQGTSDYEQYF. CDR3 DNA sequence: TGTGCCAGTAAGAAACAGGGAACTAGCGATTACGAGCAGTACTTC.

This clonotype was seen only a few times. V is TRBV9 and J is TRBJ2-5; the D gene is possibly TRBD2 (6 bases). The germline V gene has CDR1 SGDLS and CDR2 YYNGEE. This CDR3 contains 16 residues. The ends were cut back, 0 bases at V and 9 bases at J, with 21 bases in the middle. The CDR3: CASSVASSAQHGAQYF. As DNA, the CDR3 is TGTGCCAGCAGCGTAGCCTCTAGCGCCCAGCATGGGGCCCAGTACTTC.

This clonotype appeared once. The chain combines TRBV5-1 with TRBJ2-7, with TRBD2 identical over 9 bases. This CDR3 spans 15 amino acids. The germline CDR1 and CDR2 sequences are SGHRS and YFSETQ. V lost 7 bases, J lost 1 base, and 9 bases stayed unmatched. The CDR3 loop reads CASGNLAGVSYEQYF. CDR3 DNA: TGCGCCAGCGGGAACTTAGCGGGGGTTTCCTACGAGCAGTACTTC.

In its sample, this clonotype was seen a few times. This chain joins TRBV12-3 or TRBV12-4 and TRBJ2-3; TRBD1 agrees at 8 bases. The CDR3 has 18 amino acids. The J segment lost 2 bases and the V segment lost 0 bases, leaving 10 bases of the junction unmatched. The CDR3 bases are TGTGCCAGCAGTTTAGCGGGGACAGGAGGTAGGGACACAGATACGCAGTATTTT. Residues: CASSLAGTGGRDTDTQYF.

This chain uses TRBV4-3 with TRBJ2-2, with 11 bases that match TRBD2. The CDR3 is 18 residues long. With 0 bases clipped from V and 4 bases from J, the junction kept 7 bases outside the gene matches. The germline V gene has CDR1 LGHNA and CDR2 YSLEER. The CDR3 DNA follows: TGCGCCAGCAGCCAAGAGGTCGGGACTAGCGGCGGCACCGGGGAGCTGTTTTTT. It specifies CASSQEVGTSGGTGELFF.

This clonotype appeared a single time. The chain is built from TRBV5-6 and TRBJ1-2; D perhaps matches TRBD1 (5 bases). Germline CDR1 reads SGHDT; CDR2 reads YYEEEE. Trimming removed 0 bases at V and 4 bases at J, with 16 bases between. The CDR3 is made up of 16 amino acids. DNA for the CDR3: TGTGCCAGCAGCTTGGCCAATATGGGACCGATCTATGGCTACACCTTC. It is translated as CASSLANMGPIYGYTF.

This clonotype was counted between two and nine times. J is TRBJ1-5 and V is TRBV7-2, with D unclear. This CDR3 has 13 amino acids. Germline CDR1 SGHTA, CDR2 FQGNSA. V lost 2 bases and J lost 3, with 5 bases in between. The CDR3 DNA is TGTGCCAGCAGCTTATGGTTCAATCAGCCCCAGCATTTT. Translating gives CASSLWFNQPQHF.

The rearrangement joins TRBV4-3 to TRBJ2-5; TRBD1 or TRBD2 may be the D gene (6 bases each). The DNA end favors TRBJ2-7, so the J call may be wrong. The length of the CDR3 is 15 residues. The germline V gene encodes CDR1 LGHNA and CDR2 YSLEER. CDR3 loop: CASSQDIEGGDEQYF. The CDR3 DNA is TGCGCCAGCAGCCAAGATATAGAGGGGGGCGACGAGCAGTACTTC.

To note about this clonotype: A read error may account for a junction end that differs from germline. This rearrangement joins TRBV5-4 to TRBJ1-4; D is uncertain. Germline V gene lookup returns CDR1 SGHNT and CDR2 YYREEE (reference sequence). CDR3 length: 14 residues. The CDR3, as DNA: TGTGCCAGCACCTTGGGATATGGTAATGAAAAACTGTTTTTT. This sequence encodes CASTLGYGNEKLFF.

This chain joins TRBV4-3 and TRBJ2-7, with D uncertain. The CDR3 has 15 residues. CDR1 is LGHNA and CDR2 is YSLEER in the germline V gene. Trimming removed 1 base from V and 0 bases from J, with 10 bases in between. The CDR3: CASSQVSQSSYEQYF. The CDR3, as DNA: TGCGCCAGCAGCCAAGTTTCACAGAGCTCCTACGAGCAGTACTTC.

As for this clonotype: The junction does not match germline at one end; this may be a read error. The chain couples TRBV20-1 to TRBJ2-1; D is possibly TRBD1 (5 bases). This CDR3 comprises 17 residues. Germline CDR1 DFQATT, CDR2 SNEGSKA (reference sequence). As DNA, the CDR3 is TGCAGTGCTAGAGCCCCAGGGATGGGGTCTACCTACAATGAGCAGTTCTTT. It codes for CSARAPGMGSTYNEQFF.

The J gene is TRBJ2-7, the V gene TRBV5-6; TRBD1 aligns across 7 bases. From germline, CDR1 is SGHDT and CDR2 YYEEEE. V was clipped by 7 bases and J by 2 bases; unmatched bases: 6. The CDR3 is 13 amino acids. The CDR3 sequence is CASRDRSPYEQYF. The CDR3, as DNA: TGTGCCAGCCGGGACAGATCACCCTACGAGCAGTACTTC.

This clonotype was seen a few times. CDR3 bases: TGCAGTGCTAGAGATGGGAGGGATACCGGGGAGCTGTTTTTT. Translating it yields CSARDGRDTGELFF. The chain has TRBV20-1 and TRBJ2-2; the match to TRBD2 covers 7 bases. The junction had 3 bases not matched to a gene; V was cut back by 0 bases and J by 5 bases. This CDR3 region has 14 residues. From germline, CDR1 is DFQATT and CDR2 SNEGSKA (reference sequence).

J is TRBJ2-1 and V is TRBV28; TRBD2 aligns across 8 bases. The CDR3 length is 16 residues. Germline CDR1 is MDHEN and CDR2 is SYDVKM. Trimming cost V 5 bases and J 8 bases; bases outside gene matches: 14. DNA for the CDR3: TGTGCCAGCAGTCCCCCTCCGGGCGGGGGGTTCTATGAGCAGTTCTTC. Translating gives CASSPPPGGGFYEQFF.

V usage is TRBV2 and J usage is TRBJ2-7; a possible D gene is TRBD1 (5 bases). Germline V gene lookup returns CDR1 SNHLY and CDR2 FYNNEI. V was clipped by 5 bases and J by 7 bases, with 21 bases between them. The CDR3 consists of 15 residues. The DNA of the CDR3 is TGTGCCAGCAGTCCTCTAACAGGAGCTCACGAGGAGCAGTACTTC. Its protein is CASSPLTGAHEEQYF.

J is TRBJ1-2 and V is TRBV5-5; D is ambiguous. V was clipped by 2 bases and J by 2 bases, with 22 bases between them. Germline-derived CDR1 and CDR2 are SGHKS and YYEKEE (reference sequence). The CDR3 length is 18 residues. The CDR3 loop is CASSFPPWPVGGNYGYTF. The CDR3 bases are TGTGCCAGCAGCTTCCCCCCCTGGCCGGTCGGCGGGAACTATGGCTACACCTTC. The full variable domain, completed using reference TRBV5-5 and TRBJ1-2, is DAGVTQSPTHLIKTRGQQVTLRCSPISGHKSVSWYQQVLGQGPQFIFQYYEKEERGRGNFPDRFSARQFPNYSSELNVNALLLGDSALYLCASSFPPWPVGGNYGYTFGSGTRLTVV.

The chain is built from TRBV20-1 and TRBJ2-1; 8 bases agree with TRBD2. The V gene end was trimmed by 0 bases and the J gene end by 8 bases; junction bases not matched to a gene: 12. The V gene's germline CDR1 is DFQATT and CDR2 SNEGSKA (reference sequence). This CDR3 region has 16 residues. The CDR3 DNA sequence: TGCAGTGCTAGAGATCTGTTAGCGGGGTTGCTAGATGAGCAGTTCTTC. Translated: CSARDLLAGLLDEQFF.

This clonotype showed up just a few times. The CDR3 region is CASSFGSPDTQYF. CDR3 coding DNA: TGTGCCAGCAGCTTTGGCTCCCCAGATACGCAGTATTTT. V usage is TRBV7-2 and J usage is TRBJ2-3; D ambiguous. Germline lookup yields CDR1 SGHTA and CDR2 FQGNSA. The CDR3 is 13 residues long. Trimming took off 3 bases at V and 4 bases at J, with 8 bases between the two ends.

The chain uses TRBV20-1 and TRBJ2-7, with 10 bases lining up with TRBD1. With 3 bases clipped from V and 4 bases from J, the junction kept 6 bases outside the gene matches. CDR1 and CDR2 (germline): DFQATT, SNEGSKA (reference sequence). The CDR3 length is 14 residues. This CDR3 reads CSARLRDRGYEQYF. As DNA, the CDR3 is TGCAGTGCTAGGCTCCGGGACAGGGGTTACGAGCAGTACTTC.

The rearrangement joins TRBV20-1 to TRBJ2-1, with 7 bases aligning to TRBD1. Germline loops: CDR1 DFQATT, CDR2 SNEGSKA (reference sequence). Unmatched junction bases numbered 14, after V lost 5 bases and J lost 4 bases. The CDR3 contains 16 residues. CDR3 nucleotide sequence: TGCAGTGCTTCAACCCTAACAGGGGAAAATTACAATGAGCAGTTCTTC. Protein sequence: CSASTLTGENYNEQFF.

The sample holds a few counts of this clonotype. The V gene is TRBV4-3, the J gene TRBJ2-2; D uncertain. The CDR3 contains 15 residues. The germline V and J ends were trimmed by 4 bases and 2 bases, with 11 bases remaining between them. In germline, CDR1 is LGHNA, CDR2 YSLEER. CDR3 in amino acids: CASSLVSPNTGELFF. CDR3 sequence (DNA): TGCGCCAGCAGCCTCGTTAGCCCCAACACCGGGGAGCTGTTTTTT.

The chain carries TRBV9 and TRBJ2-7, with 9 bases lining up with TRBD1. Germline lookup yields CDR1 SGDLS and CDR2 YYNGEE. The CDR3 is 13 amino acids. Losses at the gene ends were 5 bases for V and 9 bases for J; bases not matched to a gene: 9. The CDR3 loop is CASSRTGDLGQYF. The CDR3 DNA is TGTGCCAGCAGTCGGACAGGGGATTTGGGGCAGTACTTC. Full variable domain (rest looked up from reference TRBV9 and TRBJ2-7): DSGVTQTPKHLITATGQRVTLRCSPRSGDLSVYWYQQSLDQGLQFLIQYYNGEERAKGNILERFSAQQFPDLHSELNLSSLELGDSALYFCASSRTGDLGQYFGPGTRLTVT.

This clonotype was observed a handful of times. The genes are TRBV4-1 and TRBJ1-5; no clear D gene. V dropped 0 bases and J dropped 3 bases, with 9 bases sitting between them. The CDR3 runs 15 residues. Germline CDR1 MGHRA, CDR2 YSYEKL. As DNA, the CDR3 is TGCGCCAGCAGCCAAGATAGGTTTTCCAATCAGCCCCAGCATTTT. Protein: CASSQDRFSNQPQHF.

This chain links TRBV4-3 with TRBJ2-5, with TRBD1 matching over 7 bases. The last part of the DNA fits TRBJ2-7 better; the J call may be wrong. This CDR3 is built from 16 residues. CDR1 is LGHNA and CDR2 is YSLEER in the germline V gene. The CDR3 loop reads CASSQDSSGGFYEQYF. The CDR3 DNA is TGCGCCAGCAGCCAAGATAGTTCAGGGGGATTCTACGAGCAGTACTTC.